This TCR beta chain was documented in a study of blood T cell repertoires in COVID-19. Across the study: Samples representing acute and convalescent COVID-19 were sourced from the United States, Italy and Spain.

In the original analysis: Nucleated cell number was recorded as an estimate derived from reference gene primer amplification. Using immunoSEQ multiplex PCR, the repertoire was profiled, and TCRdb retains in-frame clones only, with some absent. V and J calls plus clone size are reproduced from that table; the DNA served to infer D and trimming. The table shows some 120,000 clones, with about four fifths occurring only once. The junction had 5 bases not matched to a gene; V was cut back by 6 bases and J by 6 bases. Germline CDR1 reads GTSNPN; CDR2 reads SVGIG (reference sequence). The CDR3 is 13 residues long.

The receptor was isolated from a man aged 80 or over with active or convalescent COVID-19. This chain links TRBV30 with TRBJ1-2, with 12 bases identical to TRBD1. Specimen: peripheral blood. The CDR3 loop is CACVGQGANGYTF. In nucleotides, the CDR3 is TGTGCCTGTGTGGGACAGGGGGCAAATGGCTACACCTTC.